This TCR beta chain was obtained from a study of T cell responses to AZD1222 COVID-19 vaccine. Generated by immunoSEQ multiplex PCR, the TCRdb table keeps only in-frame clones and is missing some. The sample yields 95,000 to 100,000 clones, around 84% seen once. Study-level results: Possibly, clonal diversity was underestimated; donors were largely white British and included more females.

Comments on this clone: Antigen specificity is unknown.

Germline V CDR1 and CDR2: MNHEY, SMNVEV (reference sequence). This CDR3 spans 17 amino acids. The V and J ends lost 5 bases and 2 bases respectively, with 16 bases between them. Sequencing used peripheral blood, obtained on day 0 of AZD1222 vaccination. The gene calls are TRBV27 and TRBJ1-6; a weak D match, TRBD1 (6 bases). The clonotype originates from an adult in good health. In nucleotides, the CDR3 is TGTGCCAGCAGTCGGGGGCCCAGAGGGGCCTATAATTCACCCCTCCACTTT. Translation gives CASSRGPRGAYNSPLHF.